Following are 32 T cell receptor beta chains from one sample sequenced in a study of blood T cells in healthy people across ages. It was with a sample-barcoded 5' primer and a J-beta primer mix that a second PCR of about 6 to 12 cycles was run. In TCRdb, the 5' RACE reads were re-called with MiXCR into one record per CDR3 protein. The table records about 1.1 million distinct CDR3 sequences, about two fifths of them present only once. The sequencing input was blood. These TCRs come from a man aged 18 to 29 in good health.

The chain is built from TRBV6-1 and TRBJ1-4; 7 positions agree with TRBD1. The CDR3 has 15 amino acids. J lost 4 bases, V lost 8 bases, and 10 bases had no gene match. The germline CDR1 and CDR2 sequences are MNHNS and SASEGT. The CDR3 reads CASRYGDRYNEKLFF. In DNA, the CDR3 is TGTGCCAGCCGGTACGGGGACAGATATAATGAAAAACTGTTTTTT.

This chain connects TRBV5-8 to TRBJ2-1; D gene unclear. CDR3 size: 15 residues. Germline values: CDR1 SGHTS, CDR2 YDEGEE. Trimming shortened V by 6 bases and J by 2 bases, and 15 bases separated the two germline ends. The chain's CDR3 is CASNHRRNPYNEQFF. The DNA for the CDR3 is TGTGCCAGCAACCATCGAAGAAACCCCTACAATGAGCAGTTCTTC.

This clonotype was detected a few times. In DNA form, the CDR3 reads TGCAGCGCCAGGGGGCTGTTTGGAGATACGCAGTATTTT. It codes for CSARGLFGDTQYF. The V and J genes are TRBV29-1 and TRBJ2-3, with TRBD1 matching 8 bases. The CDR3 has 13 residues. V lost 7 bases to trimming and J lost 5 bases; unmatched junction nucleotides: 8. From germline, CDR1 is SQVTM and CDR2 ANQGSEA.

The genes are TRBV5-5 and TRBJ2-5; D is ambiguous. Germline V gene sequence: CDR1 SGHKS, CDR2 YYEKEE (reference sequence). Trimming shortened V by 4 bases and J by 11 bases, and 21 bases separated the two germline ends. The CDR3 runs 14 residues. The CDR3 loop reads CASSHGRSSYVQYF. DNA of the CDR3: TGTGCCAGCAGCCACGGACGGTCATCCTACGTGCAGTACTTC.

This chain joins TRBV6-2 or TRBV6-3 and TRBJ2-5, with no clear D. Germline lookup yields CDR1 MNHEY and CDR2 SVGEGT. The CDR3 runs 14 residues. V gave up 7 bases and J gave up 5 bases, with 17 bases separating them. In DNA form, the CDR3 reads TGTGCCAGCATGGAGCTAGGAAGGCAGGAGACCCAGTACTTC. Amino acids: CASMELGRQETQYF.

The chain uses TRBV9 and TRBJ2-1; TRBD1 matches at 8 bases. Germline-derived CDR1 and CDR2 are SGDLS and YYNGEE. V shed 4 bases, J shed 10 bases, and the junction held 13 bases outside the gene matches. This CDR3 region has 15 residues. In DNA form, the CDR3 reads TGTGCCAGCAGCATACGGCCGGACAGGGAGGCCGAGCAGTTCTTC. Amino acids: CASSIRPDREAEQFF.

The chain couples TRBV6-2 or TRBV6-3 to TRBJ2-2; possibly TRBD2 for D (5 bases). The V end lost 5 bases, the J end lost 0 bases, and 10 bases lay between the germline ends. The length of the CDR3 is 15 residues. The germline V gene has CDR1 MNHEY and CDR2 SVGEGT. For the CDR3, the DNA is TGTGCCAGCAGTAGACTGGACTCGAACACCGGGGAGCTGTTTTTT. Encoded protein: CASSRLDSNTGELFF.

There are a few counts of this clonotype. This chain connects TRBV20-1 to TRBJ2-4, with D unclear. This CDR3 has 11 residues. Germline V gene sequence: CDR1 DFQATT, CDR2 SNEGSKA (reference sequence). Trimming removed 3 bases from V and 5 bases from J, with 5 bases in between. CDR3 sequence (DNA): TGCAGTGCTAGCACAGAAAACATTCAGTACTTC. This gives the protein CSASTENIQYF.

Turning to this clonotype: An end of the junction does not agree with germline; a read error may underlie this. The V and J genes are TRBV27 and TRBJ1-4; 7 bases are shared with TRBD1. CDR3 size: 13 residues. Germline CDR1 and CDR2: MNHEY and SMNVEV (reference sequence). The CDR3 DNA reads TGTACCAGCAGTACCCGACAGGGTGAAAAACTGTTTTTT. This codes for CTSSTRQGEKLFF.

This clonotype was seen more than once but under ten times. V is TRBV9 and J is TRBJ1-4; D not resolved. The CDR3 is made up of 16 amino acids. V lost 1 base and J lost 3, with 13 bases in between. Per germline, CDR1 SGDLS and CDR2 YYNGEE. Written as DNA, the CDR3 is TGTGCCAGCAGCGTAAAGGGAGGAAGCCCTAATGAAAAACTGTTTTTT. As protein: CASSVKGGSPNEKLFF.

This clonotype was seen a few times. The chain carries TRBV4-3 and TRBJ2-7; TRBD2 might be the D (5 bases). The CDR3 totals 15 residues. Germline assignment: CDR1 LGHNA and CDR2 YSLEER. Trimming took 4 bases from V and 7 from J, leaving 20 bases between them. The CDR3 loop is CASSPGLVLYNEQYF. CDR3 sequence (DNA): TGCGCCAGCAGCCCTGGACTGGTACTCTACAATGAGCAGTACTTC.

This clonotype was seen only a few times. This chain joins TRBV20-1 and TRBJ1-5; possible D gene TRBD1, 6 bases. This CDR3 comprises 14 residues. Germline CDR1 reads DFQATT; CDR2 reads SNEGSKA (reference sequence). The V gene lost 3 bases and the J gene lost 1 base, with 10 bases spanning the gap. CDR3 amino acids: CSARDSWSNQPQHF. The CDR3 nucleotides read TGCAGTGCTAGGGACAGTTGGAGCAATCAGCCCCAGCATTTT.

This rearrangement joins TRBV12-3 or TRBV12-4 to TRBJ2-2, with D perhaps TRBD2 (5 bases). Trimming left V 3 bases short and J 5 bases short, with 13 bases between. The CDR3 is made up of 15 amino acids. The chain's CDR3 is CASSFGAEVTGELFF. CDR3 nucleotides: TGTGCCAGCAGTTTCGGCGCGGAGGTGACCGGGGAGCTGTTTTTT.

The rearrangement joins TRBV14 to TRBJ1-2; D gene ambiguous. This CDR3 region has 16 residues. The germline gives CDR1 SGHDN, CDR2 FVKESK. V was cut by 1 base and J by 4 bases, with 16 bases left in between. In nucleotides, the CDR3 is TGTGCCAGCAGCCAAGGATTCCGGGCTCGGACCTATGGCTACACCTTC. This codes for CASSQGFRARTYGYTF.

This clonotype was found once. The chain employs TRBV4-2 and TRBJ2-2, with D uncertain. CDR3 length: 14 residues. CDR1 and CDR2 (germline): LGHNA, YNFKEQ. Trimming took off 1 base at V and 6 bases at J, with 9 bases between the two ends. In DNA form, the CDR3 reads TGTGCCAGCAGCCAAGTACAGCTGTCCGGGGAGCTGTTTTTT. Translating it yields CASSQVQLSGELFF.

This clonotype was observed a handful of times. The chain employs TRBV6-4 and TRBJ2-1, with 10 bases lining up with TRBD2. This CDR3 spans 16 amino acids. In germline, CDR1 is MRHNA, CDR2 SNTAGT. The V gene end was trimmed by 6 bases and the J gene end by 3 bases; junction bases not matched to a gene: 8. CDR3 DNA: TGTGCCAGCAGCCCTAGCGGGGGCTTCCTCTACAATGAGCAGTTCTTC. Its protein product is CASSPSGGFLYNEQFF.

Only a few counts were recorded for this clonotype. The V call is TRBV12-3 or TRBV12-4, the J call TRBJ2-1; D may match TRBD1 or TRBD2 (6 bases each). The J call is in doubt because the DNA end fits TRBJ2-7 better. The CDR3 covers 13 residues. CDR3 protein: CASSRGPYNEQYF. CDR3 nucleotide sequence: TGTGCCAGCAGTCGGGGGCCCTACAATGAGCAGTACTTC.

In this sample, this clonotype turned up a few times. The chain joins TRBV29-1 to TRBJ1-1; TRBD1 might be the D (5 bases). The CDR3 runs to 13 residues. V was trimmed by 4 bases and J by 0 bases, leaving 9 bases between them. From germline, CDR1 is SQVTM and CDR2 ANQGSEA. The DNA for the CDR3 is TGCAGCGTTGGGGACGGTGTGAACACTGAAGCTTTCTTT. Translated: CSVGDGVNTEAFF.

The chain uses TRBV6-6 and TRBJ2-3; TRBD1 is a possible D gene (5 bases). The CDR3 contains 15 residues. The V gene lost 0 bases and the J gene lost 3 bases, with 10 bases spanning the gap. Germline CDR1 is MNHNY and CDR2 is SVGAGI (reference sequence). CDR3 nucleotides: TGTGCCAGCAGTTACTCGGTCAGACAGACAGATACGCAGTATTTT. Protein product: CASSYSVRQTDTQYF.

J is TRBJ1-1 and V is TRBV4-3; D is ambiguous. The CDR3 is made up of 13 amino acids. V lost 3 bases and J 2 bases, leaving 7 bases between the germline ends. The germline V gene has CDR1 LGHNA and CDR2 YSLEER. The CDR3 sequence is CASSHVDNTEAFF. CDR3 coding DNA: TGCGCCAGCAGCCATGTAGATAACACTGAAGCTTTCTTT.

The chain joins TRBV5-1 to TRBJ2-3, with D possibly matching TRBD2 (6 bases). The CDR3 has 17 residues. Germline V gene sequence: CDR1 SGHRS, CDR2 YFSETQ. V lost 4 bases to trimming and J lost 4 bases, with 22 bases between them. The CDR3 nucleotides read TGCGCCAGCAGCCACAACTCAAGGACGGAGGGTGCAGATACGCAGTATTTT. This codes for CASSHNSRTEGADTQYF.

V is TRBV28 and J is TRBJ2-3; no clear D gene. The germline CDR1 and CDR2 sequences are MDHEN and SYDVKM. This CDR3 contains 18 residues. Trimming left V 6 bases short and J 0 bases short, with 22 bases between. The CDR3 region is CASRNTHVDITSTDTQYF. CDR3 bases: TGTGCCAGCAGAAATACCCACGTAGACATTACTAGCACAGATACGCAGTATTTT.

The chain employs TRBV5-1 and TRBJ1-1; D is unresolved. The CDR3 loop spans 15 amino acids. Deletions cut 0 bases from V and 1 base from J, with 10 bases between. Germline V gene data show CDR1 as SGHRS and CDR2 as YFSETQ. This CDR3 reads CASSLAGTSNTEAFF. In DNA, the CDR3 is TGCGCCAGCAGCTTGGCCGGCACGTCGAACACTGAAGCTTTCTTT.

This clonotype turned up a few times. The chain's CDR3 is CASSVEGREDTQYF. The CDR3 bases are TGCGCCAGCAGCGTGGAGGGTAGGGAAGATACGCAGTATTTT. The rearrangement links TRBV5-1 to TRBJ2-3, with D perhaps matching TRBD2 (6 bases). Germline CDR1 SGHRS, CDR2 YFSETQ. Trimming removed 4 bases from V and 5 bases from J, with 14 bases in between. The CDR3 has 14 amino acids.

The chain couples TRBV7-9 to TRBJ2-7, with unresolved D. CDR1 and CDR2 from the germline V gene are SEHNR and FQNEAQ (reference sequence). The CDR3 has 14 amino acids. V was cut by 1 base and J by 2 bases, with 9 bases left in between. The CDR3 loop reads CASSLVPYTYEQYF. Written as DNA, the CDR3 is TGTGCCAGCAGCTTAGTGCCGTATACCTACGAGCAGTACTTC.

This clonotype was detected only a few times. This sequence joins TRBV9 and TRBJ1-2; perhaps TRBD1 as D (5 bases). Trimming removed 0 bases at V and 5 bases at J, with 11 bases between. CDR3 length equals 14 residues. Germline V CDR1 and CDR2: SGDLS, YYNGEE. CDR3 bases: TGTGCCAGCAGCGTAGTAGGGGTGCCGTATGGCTACACCTTC. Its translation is CASSVVGVPYGYTF.

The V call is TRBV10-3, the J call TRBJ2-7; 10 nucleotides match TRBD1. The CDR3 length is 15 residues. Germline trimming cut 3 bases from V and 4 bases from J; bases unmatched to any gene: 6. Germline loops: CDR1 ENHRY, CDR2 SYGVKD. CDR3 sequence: CAISEGTGDHYEQYF. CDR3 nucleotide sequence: TGTGCCATCAGTGAAGGGACAGGGGACCATTACGAGCAGTACTTC.

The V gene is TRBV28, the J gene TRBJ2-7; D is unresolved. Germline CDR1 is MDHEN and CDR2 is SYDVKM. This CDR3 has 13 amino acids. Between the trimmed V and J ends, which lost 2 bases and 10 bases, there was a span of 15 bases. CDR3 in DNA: TGTGCCAGCAGTTTACCAGTCAGCAAGATCCAGTACTTC. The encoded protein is CASSLPVSKIQYF.

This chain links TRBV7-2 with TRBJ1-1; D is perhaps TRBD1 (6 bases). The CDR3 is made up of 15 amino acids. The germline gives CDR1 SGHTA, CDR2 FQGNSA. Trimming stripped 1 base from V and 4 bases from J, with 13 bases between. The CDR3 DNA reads TGTGCCAGCAGCTTAGAATGGGGGCGAGGCACTGAAGCTTTCTTT. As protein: CASSLEWGRGTEAFF. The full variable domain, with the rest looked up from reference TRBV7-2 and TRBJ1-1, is GAGVSQSPSNKVTEKGKDVELRCDPISGHTALYWYRQSLGQGLEFLIYFQGNSAPDKSGLPSDRFSAERTGGSVSTLTIQRTQQEDSAVYLCASSLEWGRGTEAFFGQGTRLTVV.

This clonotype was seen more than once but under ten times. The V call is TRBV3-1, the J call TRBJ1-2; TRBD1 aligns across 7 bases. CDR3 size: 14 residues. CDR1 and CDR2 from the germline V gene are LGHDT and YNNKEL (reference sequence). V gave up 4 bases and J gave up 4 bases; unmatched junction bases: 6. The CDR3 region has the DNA TGTGCCAGCAGCCGTTGGGACAGCCTCTATGGCTACACCTTC. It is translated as CASSRWDSLYGYTF.

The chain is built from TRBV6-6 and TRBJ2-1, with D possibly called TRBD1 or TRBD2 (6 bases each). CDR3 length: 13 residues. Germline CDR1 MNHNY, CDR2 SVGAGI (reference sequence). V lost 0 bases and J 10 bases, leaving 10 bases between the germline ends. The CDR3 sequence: CASSYSRGVEQFF. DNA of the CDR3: TGTGCCAGCAGTTACTCGAGGGGGGTCGAGCAGTTCTTC.

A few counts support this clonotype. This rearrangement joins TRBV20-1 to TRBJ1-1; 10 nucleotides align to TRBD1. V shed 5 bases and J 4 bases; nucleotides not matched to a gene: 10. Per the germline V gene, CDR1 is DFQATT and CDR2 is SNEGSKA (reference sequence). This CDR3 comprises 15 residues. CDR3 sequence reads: CSAPESTGGGTEAFF. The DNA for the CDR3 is TGCAGTGCTCCCGAATCGACAGGGGGCGGCACTGAAGCTTTCTTT.